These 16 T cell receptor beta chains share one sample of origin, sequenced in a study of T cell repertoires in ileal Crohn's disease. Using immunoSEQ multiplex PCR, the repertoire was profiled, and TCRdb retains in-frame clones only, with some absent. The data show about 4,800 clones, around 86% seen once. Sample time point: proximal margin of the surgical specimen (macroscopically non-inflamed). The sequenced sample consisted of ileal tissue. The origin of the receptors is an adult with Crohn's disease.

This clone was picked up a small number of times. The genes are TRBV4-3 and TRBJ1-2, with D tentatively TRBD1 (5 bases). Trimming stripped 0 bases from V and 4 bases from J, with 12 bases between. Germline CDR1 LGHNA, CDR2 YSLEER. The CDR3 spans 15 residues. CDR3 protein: CASSQDPGGSYGYTF. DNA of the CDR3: TGCGCCAGCAGCCAAGACCCGGGGGGGAGCTATGGCTACACCTTC.

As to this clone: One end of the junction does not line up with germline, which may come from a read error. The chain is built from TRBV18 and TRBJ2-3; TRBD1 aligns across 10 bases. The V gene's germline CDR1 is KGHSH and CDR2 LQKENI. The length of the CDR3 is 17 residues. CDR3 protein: CASSTLPRDRGTNTQYF. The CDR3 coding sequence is TGTGCCAGCTCAACATTGCCCCGGGACAGGGGCACAAATACGCAGTATTTT.

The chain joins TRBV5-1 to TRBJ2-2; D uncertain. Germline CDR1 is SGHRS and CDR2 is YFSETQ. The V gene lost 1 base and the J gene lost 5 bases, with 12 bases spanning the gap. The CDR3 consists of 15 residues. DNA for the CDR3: TGCGCCAGCAGCTTGTCCCAATTCAAAACCGGGGAGCTGTTTTTT. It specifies CASSLSQFKTGELFF. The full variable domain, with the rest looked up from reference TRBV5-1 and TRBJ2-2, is KAGVTQTPRYLIKTRGQQVTLSCSPISGHRSVSWYQQTPGQGLQFLFEYFSETQRNKGNFPGRFSGRQFSNSRSEMNVSTLELGDSALYLCASSLSQFKTGELFFGEGSRLTVL.

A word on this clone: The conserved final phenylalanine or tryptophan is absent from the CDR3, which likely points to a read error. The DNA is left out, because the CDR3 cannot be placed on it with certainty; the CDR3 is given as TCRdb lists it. CDR3 loop: CASSEAGPI. The chain couples TRBV2 to TRBJ2-7. The germline CDR1 and CDR2 sequences are SNHLY and FYNNEI. The CDR3 spans 9 amino acids, including both terminal residues.

CDR3 DNA: TGCGCCAGCAGCCCCCTAGCTGATACGCAGTATTTT. Protein sequence: CASSPLADTQYF. The J gene is TRBJ2-3, the V gene TRBV5-1; a weak D match, TRBD2 (5 bases). CDR1 and CDR2 from the germline V gene are SGHRS and YFSETQ. V was trimmed by 4 bases and J by 6 bases, leaving 9 bases between them. The CDR3 extends over 12 amino acids.

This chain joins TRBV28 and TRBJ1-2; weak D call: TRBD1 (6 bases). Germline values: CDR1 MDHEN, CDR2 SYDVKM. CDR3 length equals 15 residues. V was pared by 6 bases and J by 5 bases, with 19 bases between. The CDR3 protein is CASRTGGRRGYGYTF. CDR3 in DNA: TGTGCCAGCAGGACAGGAGGTCGGAGGGGATATGGCTACACCTTC.

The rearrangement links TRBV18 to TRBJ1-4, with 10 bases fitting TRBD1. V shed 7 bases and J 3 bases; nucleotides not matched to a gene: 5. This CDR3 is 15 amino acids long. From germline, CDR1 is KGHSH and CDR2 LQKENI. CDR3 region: CASLRDRGSNEKLFF. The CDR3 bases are TGTGCCAGCTTACGGGACAGGGGTTCTAATGAAAAACTGTTTTTT. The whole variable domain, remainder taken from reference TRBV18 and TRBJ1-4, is NAGVMQNPRHLVRRRGQEARLRCSPMKGHSHVYWYRQLPEEGLKFMVYLQKENIIDESGMPKERFSAEFPKEGPSILRIQQVVRGDSAAYFCASLRDRGSNEKLFFGSGTQLSVL.

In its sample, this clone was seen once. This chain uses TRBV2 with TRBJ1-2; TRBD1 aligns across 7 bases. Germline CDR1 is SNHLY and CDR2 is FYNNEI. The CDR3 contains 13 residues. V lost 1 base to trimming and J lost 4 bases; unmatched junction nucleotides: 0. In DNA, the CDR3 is TGTGCCAGCAGTGAAGACAGGGGCTATGGCTACACCTTC. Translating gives CASSEDRGYGYTF.

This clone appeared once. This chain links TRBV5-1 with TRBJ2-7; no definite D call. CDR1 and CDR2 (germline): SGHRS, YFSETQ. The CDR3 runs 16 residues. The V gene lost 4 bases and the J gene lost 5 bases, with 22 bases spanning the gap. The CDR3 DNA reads TGCGCCAGCAGCCTGGCTTGGACGGGTACGTCGGACGAGCAGTACTTC. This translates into CASSLAWTGTSDEQYF.

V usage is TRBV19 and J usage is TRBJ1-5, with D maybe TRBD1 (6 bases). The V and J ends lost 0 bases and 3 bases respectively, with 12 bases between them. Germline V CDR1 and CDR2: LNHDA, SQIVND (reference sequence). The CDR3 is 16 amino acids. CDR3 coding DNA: TGTGCCAGTAGTATAGATCCAACAGGGTACAATCAGCCCCAGCATTTT. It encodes CASSIDPTGYNQPQHF.

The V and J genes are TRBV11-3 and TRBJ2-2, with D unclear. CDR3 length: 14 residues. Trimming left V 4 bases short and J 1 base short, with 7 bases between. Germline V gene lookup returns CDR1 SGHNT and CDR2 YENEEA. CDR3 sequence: CASSWGGNTGELFF. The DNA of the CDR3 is TGTGCCAGCAGCTGGGGTGGGAACACCGGGGAGCTGTTTTTT. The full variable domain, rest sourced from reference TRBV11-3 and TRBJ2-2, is EAGVVQSPRYKIIEKKQPVAFWCNPISGHNTLYWYLQNLGQGPELLIRYENEEAVDDSQLPKDRFSAERLKGVDSTLKIQPAELGDSAVYLCASSWGGNTGELFFGEGSRLTVL.

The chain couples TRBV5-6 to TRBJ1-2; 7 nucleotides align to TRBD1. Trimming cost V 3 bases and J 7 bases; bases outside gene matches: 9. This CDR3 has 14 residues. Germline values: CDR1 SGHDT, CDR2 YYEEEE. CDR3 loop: CASSSLTGLGGYTF. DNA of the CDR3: TGTGCCAGCAGCTCCTTGACAGGGTTGGGTGGCTACACCTTC. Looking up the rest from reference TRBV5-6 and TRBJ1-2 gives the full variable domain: DAGVTQSPTHLIKTRGQQVTLRCSPKSGHDTVSWYQQALGQGPQFIFQYYEEEERQRGNFPDRFSGHQFPNYSSELNVNALLLGDSALYLCASSSLTGLGGYTFGSGTRLTVV.

In nucleotides, the CDR3 is TGCGCCAGCAGCCGTGGGGAGACCCAGTACTTC. Protein: CASSRGETQYF. The chain is built from TRBV4-3 and TRBJ2-5; D unclear. The CDR3 has 11 amino acids. Deletions cut 4 bases from V and 5 bases from J, with 5 bases between. Germline loops: CDR1 LGHNA, CDR2 YSLEER.

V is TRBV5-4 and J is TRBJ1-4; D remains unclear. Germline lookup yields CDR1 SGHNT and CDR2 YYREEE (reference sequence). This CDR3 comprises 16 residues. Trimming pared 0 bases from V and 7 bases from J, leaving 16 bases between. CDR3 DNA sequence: TGTGCCAGCAGCTTGGGTAGAGGCCGAGGTGGTGAAAAACTGTTTTTT. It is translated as CASSLGRGRGGEKLFF.

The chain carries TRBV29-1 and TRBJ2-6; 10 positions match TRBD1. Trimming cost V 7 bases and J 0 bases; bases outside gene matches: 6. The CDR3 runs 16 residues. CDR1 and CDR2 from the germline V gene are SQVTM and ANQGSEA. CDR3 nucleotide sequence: TGCAGCGCTGGGACAGGGGCCCTCTCTGGGGCCAACGTCCTGACTTTC. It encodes CSAGTGALSGANVLTF.

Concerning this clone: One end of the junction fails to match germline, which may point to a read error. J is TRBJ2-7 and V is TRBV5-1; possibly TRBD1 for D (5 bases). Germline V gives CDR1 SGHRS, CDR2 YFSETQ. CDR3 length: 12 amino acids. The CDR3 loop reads CASSLGLYEQYF. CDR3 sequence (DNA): TGTGCCAGCAGCTTGGGGCTCTACGAGCAGTACTTC.